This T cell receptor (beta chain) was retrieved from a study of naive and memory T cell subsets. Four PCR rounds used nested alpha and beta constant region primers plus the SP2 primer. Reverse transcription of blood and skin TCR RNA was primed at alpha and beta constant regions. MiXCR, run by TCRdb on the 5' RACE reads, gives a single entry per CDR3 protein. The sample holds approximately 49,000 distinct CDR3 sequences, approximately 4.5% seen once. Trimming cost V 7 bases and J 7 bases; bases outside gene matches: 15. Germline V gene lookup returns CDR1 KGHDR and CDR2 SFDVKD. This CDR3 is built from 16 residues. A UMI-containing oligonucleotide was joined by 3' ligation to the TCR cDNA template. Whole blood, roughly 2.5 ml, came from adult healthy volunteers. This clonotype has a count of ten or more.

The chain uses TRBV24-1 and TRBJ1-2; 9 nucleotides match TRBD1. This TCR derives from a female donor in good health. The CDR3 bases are TGTGCCACCAGCGTCACTCCGGGACAGGGTACTGGTGGCTACACCTTC. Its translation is CATSVTPGQGTGGYTF.